The rows below give T cell receptor beta chains drawn from one sample of a study of blood T cell repertoires in COVID-19. Libraries were prepared by immunoSEQ multiplex PCR; TCRdb keeps only in-frame clonotypes and omits some of them. The sample includes about 270,000 clones, around 93% of them seen just once. Sequencing used PBMCs or T cells enriched from blood (not recorded which). Source of these receptors: a man between 40 and 49 years old who had been exposed to COVID-19. The conserved cysteine and the conserved F or W are not part of the CDR3 here.

V gene	J gene	CDR3 protein
TRBV5-6	TRBJ1-1	ASSLFGQANTEAF
TRBV9	TRBJ1-1	ASSDPRGQPNTEAF
TRBV18	TRBJ1-1	ASSPKQGLLNTEAF
TRBV28	TRBJ2-2	AIPGQGNTGELF
TRBV27	TRBJ1-4	ASSTLNRGGGEKLF
TRBV5-8	TRBJ1-3	ASSLGLSRGNTIY
TRBV24-1	TRBJ2-2	ATSLAGGNTGELF
TRBV29-1	TRBJ1-1	SVEGREMNTEAF
TRBV11-1	TRBJ2-2	ASSLAGSGRTGELF
TRBV28	TRBJ1-2	ASSLFWSLTMATPSVRYGYT
TRBV27	TRBJ1-2	ASRTGTLRDDGYT
TRBV24-1	TRBJ2-6	ATSARRGQSSGANVLT
TRBV20-1	TRBJ2-5	SASERAQETQY
TRBV6-5	TRBJ2-6	ASSYSGGSGANVLT
TRBV7-9	TRBJ1-4	ASSSPGDREDEKLF
TRBV11-1	TRBJ2-1	ASSYWDRNNEQF
TRBV9	TRBJ1-2	ASSVTGLWGYT
TRBV6-2/TRBV6-3	TRBJ1-5	ASSYLGQLNQPQH
TRBV11-2	TRBJ2-7	ASSLDTTYEQY
TRBV11-2	TRBJ1-4	ASSLREDGASGEKLF
TRBV19	TRBJ1-3	ASSTDRGTGNTIY
TRBV27	TRBJ2-7	ASSFGPYEQY
TRBV29-1	TRBJ2-7	SVQTGAYEQY
TRBV28	TRBJ1-5	ASSSRWGGINQPQH
TRBV3-1/TRBV3-2	TRBJ2-5	ASSQVPAGETN
TRBV11-2	TRBJ2-1	ASSFSSGTYNEQF
TRBV9	TRBJ2-1	ASSVRTGLYNEQF
TRBV29-1	TRBJ2-3	SVDLASTDTQY
TRBV19	TRBJ2-1	ASSIMLAGGNEQF
TRBV27	TRBJ2-5	ASSRYRSMETQY
TRBV19	TRBJ1-5	ASSILWGLAAQPQH
TRBV14	TRBJ2-2	ASSQATGQGRSRELF
TRBV30	TRBJ1-1	AWTGVWAEAF
TRBV30	TRBJ2-3	AWSLPGTVSTDTQY
TRBV5-1	TRBJ2-2	ASSLDQQGHTNTGELF
TRBV29-1	TRBJ2-2	SVERDTDTGELF
TRBV4-3	TRBJ2-5	ASSQEPTGGWETQY
TRBV9	TRBJ2-7	ASSAPSGDYEQY
TRBV7-3	TRBJ2-1	ASSLTLGTIRNEQF
TRBV5-1	TRBJ2-3	ASNYGPYSGRVKDTQY
TRBV4-1	TRBJ1-6	ASSQVQGRSYNSPLH
TRBV24-1	TRBJ1-4	ATSDSIGTGEREKLF
TRBV2	TRBJ1-2	ASSEQSQGFYGYT
TRBV6-5	TRBJ1-6	ASSLVAGQSPLH
TRBV9	TRBJ1-2	ASSVGTGSYGYT
TRBV28	TRBJ1-3	ASSLYNKAGGARNTIY
TRBV15	TRBJ1-1	ATSRGDSFRESEAF
TRBV7-9	TRBJ1-1	ASSPRHGGTASEAF
TRBV9	TRBJ1-4	ASSATATPTNEKLF
TRBV18	TRBJ1-2	ASSETGEDGYT
TRBV29-1	TRBJ1-1	SVAAGMDTEAF
TRBV9	TRBJ2-1	ASLGLDNEQF
TRBV6-6	TRBJ2-2	ASSLPQSGTGELF
TRBV24-1	TRBJ1-5	ATSDQGRDQPQH
TRBV28	TRBJ1-4	ASSLTVRVGEKLF